The sequence of this T cell receptor (beta chain) was determined in a study of blood T cell repertoires in COVID-19. Background on the study: From the United States, Italy and Spain came samples of acute and convalescent COVID-19. T cells, B-cell-depleted T cells, or PBMCs provided the cDNA or gDNA that served as material.

Only a few counts were recorded for this clone. Methods used by the authors: Estimates of nucleated cell counts were drawn from the amplification of reference gene primers. Assay: immunoSEQ multiplex PCR; the TCRdb copy retains only in-frame clones and omits some. The DNA was the basis for D and trimming; V, J and clone size are from that table. The sample carries roughly 230,000 clones, around 83% recorded once. The CDR3 runs to 17 residues. The germline V gene has CDR1 MDHEN and CDR2 SYDVKM. The ends were cut back, 1 base at V and 3 bases at J, with 16 bases in the middle. The sample taken for sequencing was peripheral blood. This clonotype was sampled from a woman between 45 and 60 years old with acute or convalescent COVID-19. J is TRBJ1-5 and V is TRBV28, with D possibly matching TRBD1 (6 bases). CDR3 bases: TGTGCCAGCAGTTTATTATCGGGCAGGGGTATCAATCAGCCCCAGCATTTT. Amino acid sequence: CASSLLSGRGINQPQHF.